The source of this TCR beta chain is a study of OX40 agonist ivuxolimab in advanced cancers. Germline V gives CDR1 MDHEN, CDR2 SYDVKM. Trimming removed 10 bases from V and 4 bases from J, with 10 bases in between. CDR3 length: 12 residues. Libraries were prepared by immunoSEQ multiplex PCR; TCRdb keeps only in-frame clonotypes and omits some of them. The sample has around 72,000 clones; just over 85% are singletons. This TCR derives from an adult with an advanced solid tumor such as melanoma, head and neck, liver or kidney cancer. Here the sequenced sample was CD4+ or CD8+ T cells sorted from blood, taken in a trial of the OX40 agonist ivuxolimab. The V call is TRBV28, the J call TRBJ2-2; no definite D call. CDR3 protein: CATYRPTGELFF. For the CDR3, the DNA is TGTGCCACCTACAGACCCACCGGGGAGCTGTTTTTT.